These 27 T cell receptor beta chains were all obtained from the same sample, sequenced in a study of blood T cell repertoires in COVID-19. Generated by immunoSEQ multiplex PCR, the TCRdb table keeps only in-frame clones and is missing some. There are 450,000 to 500,000 clones in the sample; around 90% occur only once, and 0.65% to 0.9% lies in the top ten. The specimen was PBMCs or T cells enriched from blood (not recorded which). All receptors come from a woman aged 18-30 years who had recovered from COVID-19.

The rearrangement joins TRBV12-3 or TRBV12-4 to TRBJ1-2; D might be TRBD1 (6 bases). Trimming pared 6 bases from V and 8 bases from J, leaving 13 bases between. The CDR3 consists of 12 residues. Written as DNA, the CDR3 is TGTGCCAGCAGGACAGGTTTTGGCGGCTACACCTTC. Amino acid sequence: CASRTGFGGYTF.

The chain carries TRBV5-4 and TRBJ2-5, with TRBD2 matching 8 bases. Germline CDR1 reads SGHNT; CDR2 reads YYREEE (reference sequence). The CDR3 runs 18 residues. V shed 0 bases and J 4 bases; nucleotides not matched to a gene: 14. CDR3 amino acids: CASSLGDLSGGGRETQYF. In DNA form, the CDR3 reads TGTGCCAGCAGCTTGGGGGACCTTTCTGGCGGGGGGAGAGAGACCCAGTACTTC.

The V call is TRBV2, the J call TRBJ1-5; 8 bases align to TRBD1. Germline trimming cut 6 bases from V and 1 base from J; bases unmatched to any gene: 8. Germline loops: CDR1 SNHLY, CDR2 FYNNEI. CDR3 size: 16 residues. The CDR3: CASSSRDRSSNQPQHF. CDR3 bases: TGTGCCAGCAGCTCGAGGGACAGGTCCAGCAATCAGCCCCAGCATTTT.

V usage is TRBV6-1 and J usage is TRBJ1-4, with TRBD1 as a possible D gene (6 bases). This CDR3 comprises 14 residues. V was trimmed by 3 bases and J by 5 bases, leaving 10 bases between them. The germline V gene has CDR1 MNHNS and CDR2 SASEGT. The CDR3 loop is CASSENRVNEKLFF. The CDR3 DNA is TGTGCCAGCAGTGAGAACAGGGTAAATGAAAAACTGTTTTTT.

This chain joins TRBV10-3 and TRBJ1-2; D gene ambiguous. The CDR3 sequence is 12 residues long. V shed 7 bases and J shed 7 bases, with 13 bases lying between them. Germline V gene data show CDR1 as ENHRY and CDR2 as SYGVKD. The CDR3 spells CAITMEGSGYTF. DNA for the CDR3: TGTGCCATCACCATGGAGGGTAGTGGCTACACCTTC.

This chain uses TRBV7-9 with TRBJ1-2; 9 nucleotides line up with TRBD1. Germline CDR1 reads SEHNR; CDR2 reads FQNEAQ (reference sequence). V trimming: 7 bases; J trimming: 5 bases; junction bases outside the gene matches: 8. The CDR3 spans 14 residues. In nucleotides, the CDR3 is TGTGCCAGCAACAAACAGGGGGCGACGTATGGCTACACCTTC. Its protein product is CASNKQGATYGYTF.

The rearrangement uses TRBV7-9 and TRBJ1-1; D is unclear. Trimming took 5 bases from V and 1 from J, leaving 8 bases between them. Germline CDR1 is SEHNR and CDR2 is FQNEAQ (reference sequence). The CDR3 has 13 residues. The CDR3 bases are TGTGCCAGCAGCACCCGACAGAACACTGAAGCTTTCTTT. Protein sequence: CASSTRQNTEAFF.

The chain couples TRBV7-8 to TRBJ2-3; D remains ambiguous. Trimming took off 3 bases at V and 2 bases at J, with 9 bases between the two ends. The CDR3 is made up of 14 amino acids. Germline CDR1 and CDR2: SGHVS and FQNEAQ. CDR3 DNA: TGTGCCAGCAGCTTGTTTGACTTCACAGATACGCAGTATTTT. It translates to CASSLFDFTDTQYF.

The chain couples TRBV12-3 or TRBV12-4 to TRBJ1-2; 7 positions match TRBD1. The V and J ends lost 3 bases and 8 bases, in that order; junction bases with no gene match: 3. CDR3 length: 12 amino acids. The chain's CDR3 is CASSFTGEGYTF. In nucleotides, the CDR3 is TGTGCCAGCAGTTTTACAGGGGAGGGCTACACCTTC.

This chain connects TRBV28 to TRBJ1-1, with unresolved D. The CDR3 runs 15 residues. Germline-derived CDR1 and CDR2 are MDHEN and SYDVKM. Trimming left V 6 bases short and J 1 base short, with 15 bases between. CDR3 amino acids: CASRAVWATNTEAFF. CDR3 bases: TGTGCCAGCAGGGCCGTTTGGGCTACGAACACTGAAGCTTTCTTT.

V gene TRBV5-1 combines with J gene TRBJ1-6; 10 nucleotides agree with TRBD1. In germline, CDR1 is SGHRS, CDR2 YFSETQ. The CDR3 is made up of 18 amino acids. V lost 3 bases, J lost 15 bases, and 21 bases stayed unmatched. The CDR3 nucleotides read TGCGCCAGCAGCTCTGGGGAGCCGGGACAGGGGTATGTTGTTCGCCTCCACTTT. This codes for CASSSGEPGQGYVVRLHF.

This rearrangement joins TRBV10-3 to TRBJ2-2; 9 positions agree with TRBD1. CDR1 is ENHRY, CDR2 SYGVKD, per germline. V shed 4 bases, J shed 5 bases, and the junction held 5 bases outside the gene matches. The CDR3 totals 15 residues. CDR3 loop: CAISGAQGATGELFF. For the CDR3, the DNA is TGTGCCATCAGTGGGGCACAGGGGGCAACCGGGGAGCTGTTTTTT.

The genes are TRBV6-5 and TRBJ2-4, with 10 positions matching TRBD2. Looked up from germline, CDR1 is MNHEY and CDR2 is SVGAGI. The CDR3 sequence is 14 residues long. V dropped 6 bases and J dropped 6; count of bases not matched to a gene: 5. CDR3 sequence reads: CASSQSGGGNIQYF. The CDR3 nucleotides read TGTGCCAGCAGCCAAAGCGGGGGGGGAAACATTCAGTACTTC.

J is TRBJ1-1 and V is TRBV5-4; 7 nucleotides match TRBD1. CDR3 length: 18 residues. Per the germline V gene, CDR1 is SGHNT and CDR2 is YYREEE (reference sequence). Trimming at V came to 4 bases and at J to 0 bases, leaving 15 bases not matched to a gene. The CDR3 DNA follows: TGTGCCAGCAGCCGGGACAGCCAATCCCCCCACATGAACACTGAAGCTTTCTTT. Translated: CASSRDSQSPHMNTEAFF.

This chain connects TRBV27 to TRBJ1-2; TRBD1 might be the D (5 bases). Germline V CDR1 and CDR2: MNHEY, SMNVEV (reference sequence). V was pared by 7 bases and J by 7 bases, with 22 bases between. This CDR3 comprises 15 residues. The CDR3 reads CASTGLSPGDGGYTF. CDR3 nucleotides: TGTGCCAGCACCGGCCTCTCTCCGGGGGATGGTGGCTACACCTTC.

This chain joins TRBV10-1 and TRBJ2-1, with TRBD1 matching 9 bases. V lost 2 bases, J lost 9 bases, and 8 bases stayed unmatched. CDR3 size: 15 residues. Germline V gene lookup returns CDR1 WNHNN and CDR2 SYGVQD (reference sequence). The CDR3 loop is CASSEITGGSGEQFF. Here the CDR3 DNA reads TGCGCCAGCAGTGAGATAACAGGGGGCTCAGGTGAGCAGTTCTTC.

This clone has a single count. The rearrangement links TRBV11-2 to TRBJ2-1; weak D call: TRBD1 (7 bases). Germline V gene sequence: CDR1 SGHAT, CDR2 FQNNGV. Trimming pared 4 bases from V and 0 bases from J, leaving 13 bases between. The length of the CDR3 is 16 residues. CDR3 sequence (DNA): TGTGCCAGCAGCTCCTCCAGGGGGGACTCCTACAATGAGCAGTTCTTC. Translated, it gives CASSSSRGDSYNEQFF.

This clone was observed a handful of times. The rearrangement joins TRBV27 to TRBJ2-7, with TRBD2 identical over 7 bases. This CDR3 is built from 15 residues. V gave up 3 bases and J gave up 2 bases; unmatched junction bases: 7. Germline V gene data show CDR1 as MNHEY and CDR2 as SMNVEV (reference sequence). The CDR3 here is CASSLTSRLTYEQYF. In DNA form, the CDR3 reads TGTGCCAGCAGTTTGACTAGCAGACTTACCTACGAGCAGTACTTC.

The chain employs TRBV5-4 and TRBJ1-3; D perhaps matches TRBD1 (5 bases). The V gene lost 0 bases and the J gene lost 1 base, with 8 bases spanning the gap. The CDR3 contains 15 residues. CDR1 and CDR2 from the germline V gene are SGHNT and YYREEE (reference sequence). CDR3 in amino acids: CASSLEGRSGNTIYF. CDR3 bases: TGTGCCAGCAGCTTGGAGGGGAGGTCTGGAAACACCATATATTTT. Looking up the rest from reference TRBV5-4 and TRBJ1-3 gives the full variable domain: ETGVTQSPTHLIKTRGQQVTLRCSSQSGHNTVSWYQQALGQGPQFIFQYYREEENGRGNFPPRFSGLQFPNYSSELNVNALELDDSALYLCASSLEGRSGNTIYFGEGSWLTVV.

This clone was counted only a few times. The chain employs TRBV4-1 and TRBJ2-7; possible D gene TRBD1, 5 bases. V was shortened by 0 bases and J by 5 bases, with 11 bases between the two germline ends. Germline CDR1 MGHRA, CDR2 YSYEKL. The CDR3 totals 14 residues. This chain's CDR3 is CASSQDLTTDEQYF. The CDR3 coding sequence is TGCGCCAGCAGCCAAGATCTTACGACAGACGAGCAGTACTTC.

The genes are TRBV2 and TRBJ1-1, with 8 bases that match TRBD1. The CDR3 has 14 amino acids. Per the germline V gene, CDR1 is SNHLY and CDR2 is FYNNEI. V shed 5 bases, J shed 4 bases, and the junction held 6 bases outside the gene matches. CDR3 region: CASSPDREVTEAFF. As DNA, the CDR3 is TGTGCCAGCAGTCCGGACAGGGAGGTCACTGAAGCTTTCTTT.

This sequence joins TRBV9 and TRBJ1-3; 7 bases agree with TRBD1. J was trimmed by 0 bases and V by 0 bases; bases with no gene match: 9. This CDR3 contains 18 residues. Germline CDR1 SGDLS, CDR2 YYNGEE. Written as DNA, the CDR3 is TGTGCCAGCAGCGTAGAAGGGACAGCCTACCTCTCTGGAAACACCATATATTTT. Its protein product is CASSVEGTAYLSGNTIYF.

The gene calls are TRBV27 and TRBJ1-1, with TRBD1 as a possible D gene (6 bases). CDR1 is MNHEY, CDR2 SMNVEV, per germline (reference sequence). V was pared by 6 bases and J by 7 bases, with 18 bases between. This CDR3 comprises 14 residues. The CDR3 bases are TGTGCCAGCAGAAGAGGGGGGGAACATAGTGAAGCTTTCTTT. It encodes CASRRGGEHSEAFF.

The chain employs TRBV12-5 and TRBJ2-7, with TRBD1 matching 11 bases. The J segment lost 6 bases and the V segment lost 5 bases, leaving 9 bases of the junction unmatched. Germline CDR1 is LGHNT and CDR2 is FRNRAP. The CDR3 sequence is 15 residues long. The CDR3 DNA reads TGTGCTAGTGGTGGACAGGGGGCTTGGGGGAGCGAGCAGTACTTC. Translated: CASGGQGAWGSEQYF.

The chain combines TRBV18 with TRBJ2-5; 10 bases match TRBD1. This CDR3 has 16 amino acids. Losses at the gene ends were 4 bases for V and 2 bases for J; bases not matched to a gene: 7. Looked up from germline, CDR1 is KGHSH and CDR2 is LQKENI. This chain's CDR3 is CASSQEGTGAQETQYF. CDR3 nucleotides: TGTGCCAGCTCACAGGAGGGGACAGGGGCGCAAGAGACCCAGTACTTC. Filled out from reference TRBV18 and TRBJ2-5, the complete variable domain reads NAGVMQNPRHLVRRRGQEARLRCSPMKGHSHVYWYRQLPEEGLKFMVYLQKENIIDESGMPKERFSAEFPKEGPSILRIQQVVRGDSAAYFCASSQEGTGAQETQYFGPGTRLLVL.

This chain joins TRBV6-2 or TRBV6-3 and TRBJ2-3, with unresolved D. CDR3 size: 14 residues. The V end was cut by 2 bases, the J end by 6 bases, with 12 bases between. Germline values: CDR1 MNHEY, CDR2 SVGEGT. The CDR3 here is CASSYPDTRDTQYF. Written as DNA, the CDR3 is TGTGCCAGCAGTTACCCAGACACCCGGGATACGCAGTATTTT.

The rearrangement links TRBV30 to TRBJ1-4, with TRBD1 matching over 9 bases. CDR1 is GTSNPN, CDR2 SVGIG, per germline (reference sequence). The CDR3 loop spans 14 amino acids. The V segment lost 2 bases and the J segment 8 bases; nucleotides outside the gene matches: 6. The CDR3 DNA reads TGTGCCTGGAGTCTAGGGACAGGGCACGAAAAACTGTTTTTT. Its protein product is CAWSLGTGHEKLFF.